This entry lists 6 T cell receptor beta chains sequenced from one sample in a study of a mutant IDH1 vaccine in newly diagnosed glioma. Some clones are missing from TCRdb's copy, which holds only in-frame ones; the method was immunoSEQ multiplex PCR. The table includes under 55,000 clones, roughly nine tenths detected once. Time point meaning: week 11, during vaccination. The vaccine gave 300 ug of a 20-mer mutant IDH1 peptide subcutaneously per dose. These receptors lack a known antigen. Sequences were derived from PBMCs, sampled from a glioma patient whose treatment included an IDH1 peptide vaccine. Source of these receptors: a middle-aged man with glioma.

A few counts support this clone. The chain is built from TRBV5-4 and TRBJ2-5; 8 bases agree with TRBD2. CDR1 SGHNT and CDR2 YYREEE come from the germline V gene (reference sequence). The length of the CDR3 is 15 residues. V gave up 0 bases and J gave up 1 base; unmatched junction bases: 2. The CDR3 protein is CASSLATSGQETQYF. DNA of the CDR3: TGTGCCAGCAGCTTGGCAACTAGCGGCCAAGAGACCCAGTACTTC.

The V gene is TRBV2, the J gene TRBJ2-1, with D possibly TRBD2 on 6 matching bases. Germline V CDR1 and CDR2: SNHLY, FYNNEI. V dropped 7 bases and J dropped 0 bases, with 13 bases sitting between them. The CDR3 sequence is 15 residues long. The CDR3 loop is CASTEGGPSYNEQFF. The CDR3, as DNA: TGTGCCAGCACCGAGGGAGGACCCTCCTACAATGAGCAGTTCTTC.

This rearrangement joins TRBV6-1 to TRBJ1-5; no definite D call. CDR3 length: 14 residues. V was trimmed by 6 bases and J by 9 bases, leaving 18 bases between them. Germline V gives CDR1 MNHNS, CDR2 SASEGT. The CDR3 coding sequence is TGTGCCAGCAGCGACCGAACGGGTGGGCGGCCCCAGCATTTT. Translation: CASSDRTGGRPQHF.

This sequence joins TRBV4-3 and TRBJ1-2, with 8 positions matching TRBD1. The CDR3 extends over 17 amino acids. V was clipped by 4 bases and J by 5 bases; unmatched bases: 15. Germline CDR1 LGHNA, CDR2 YSLEER. The CDR3, as DNA: TGCGCCAGCAGCCTACAAGTGTTTCTACAGGGGGAATATGGCTACACCTTC. Its translation: CASSLQVFLQGEYGYTF.

The J gene is TRBJ1-4, the V gene TRBV9, with 7 bases aligning to TRBD1. The V and J ends lost 4 bases and 8 bases, in that order; junction bases with no gene match: 14. Germline lookup yields CDR1 SGDLS and CDR2 YYNGEE. The CDR3 is 16 residues long. Written as DNA, the CDR3 is TGTGCCAGCAGCCCCCGAATGACAGGGCAAGGCGAAAAACTGTTTTTT. This codes for CASSPRMTGQGEKLFF.

V gene TRBV5-1 combines with J gene TRBJ1-1, with D possibly being TRBD1 (5 bases). The CDR3 length is 16 residues. Germline CDR1 SGHRS, CDR2 YFSETQ. Trimming took off 4 bases at V and 3 bases at J, with 19 bases between the two ends. CDR3 sequence (DNA): TGCGCCAGCAGCGCAGGGATTAGGCTGGGGGACACTGAAGCTTTCTTT. As protein: CASSAGIRLGDTEAFF.